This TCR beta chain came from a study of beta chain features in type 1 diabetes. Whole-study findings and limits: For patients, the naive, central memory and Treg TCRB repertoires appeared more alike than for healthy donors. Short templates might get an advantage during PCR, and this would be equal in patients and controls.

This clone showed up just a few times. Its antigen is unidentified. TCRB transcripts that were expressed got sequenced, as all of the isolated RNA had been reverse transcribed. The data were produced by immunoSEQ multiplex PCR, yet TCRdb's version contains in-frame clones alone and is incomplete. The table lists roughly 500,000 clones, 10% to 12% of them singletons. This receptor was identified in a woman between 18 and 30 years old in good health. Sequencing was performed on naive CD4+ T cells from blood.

The DNA of the CDR3 is TGCAGCGTTGTGAGGGGAGTGAATGAGCAGTTCTTC. It yields the protein CSVVRGVNEQFF. The chain recombines TRBV29-1 with TRBJ2-1; either TRBD1 or TRBD2 may fit D (5 bases each). From germline, CDR1 is SQVTM and CDR2 ANQGSEA. This CDR3 spans 12 amino acids. V was clipped by 4 bases and J by 7 bases, with 11 bases between them.